The sequence of this T cell receptor (beta chain) was determined in a study of neurological immune-mediated disorders. Study-level findings and limits: There were no CDR3 amino acid sequences shared by expanded clones across subjects, a result suggesting private repertoires in all groups. The repertoires of 18 of 34 multiple sclerosis patients fell into one related-CDR3 cluster (a possible signature) under phylogenetic grouping. Patients with HTLV-1-associated myelopathy had the highest level of TCR clonal expansion, whereas patients with multiple sclerosis had the lowest level, falling beneath the level found in healthy controls.

The unsorted libraries were made from 2 million PBMCs kept at -80 C. This CDR3 comprises 14 residues. The ends lost 9 bases at V and 4 bases at J; junction bases unmatched: 10. Germline CDR1 is SNHLY and CDR2 is FYNNEI. This clonotype has only a few counts. What it binds is not known. MiXCR, run by TCRdb on the 5' RACE reads, gives a single entry per CDR3 protein. This table has 75,000 to 80,000 distinct CDR3 sequences, less than 5.5% appearing once. Sequenced input: PBMCs. The chain joins TRBV2 to TRBJ2-3; 7 positions match TRBD2. The clonotype was recovered from a woman in her thirties with multiple sclerosis. The CDR3 DNA reads as TGTGCCAGTGTCAAGCGGGATGAGTCAGATACGCAGTATTTT. It translates to CASVKRDESDTQYF.